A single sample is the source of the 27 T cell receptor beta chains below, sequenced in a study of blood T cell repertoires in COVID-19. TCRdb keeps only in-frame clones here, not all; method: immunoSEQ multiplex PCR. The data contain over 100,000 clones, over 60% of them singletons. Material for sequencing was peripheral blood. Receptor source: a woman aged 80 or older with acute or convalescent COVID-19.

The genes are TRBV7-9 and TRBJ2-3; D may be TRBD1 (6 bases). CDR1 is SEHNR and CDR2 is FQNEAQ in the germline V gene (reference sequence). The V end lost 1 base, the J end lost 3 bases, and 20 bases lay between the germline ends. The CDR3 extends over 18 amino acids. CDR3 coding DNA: TGTGCCAGCAGCTTAGTTTGGGAACAGGGATTTAAGACAGATACGCAGTATTTT. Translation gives CASSLVWEQGFKTDTQYF.

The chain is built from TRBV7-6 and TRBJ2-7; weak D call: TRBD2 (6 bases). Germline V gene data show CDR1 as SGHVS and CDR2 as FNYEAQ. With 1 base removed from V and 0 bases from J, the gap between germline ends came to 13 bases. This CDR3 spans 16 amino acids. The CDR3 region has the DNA TGTGCCAGCAGCTTAGGATCAGCGGGCAACTCCTACGAGCAGTACTTC. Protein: CASSLGSAGNSYEQYF.

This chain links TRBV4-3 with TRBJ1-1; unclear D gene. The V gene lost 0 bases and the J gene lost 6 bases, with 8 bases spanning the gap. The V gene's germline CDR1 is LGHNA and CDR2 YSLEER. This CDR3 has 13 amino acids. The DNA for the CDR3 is TGCGCCAGCAGCCAAGATTTGAGGTCTGAAGCTTTCTTT. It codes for CASSQDLRSEAFF.

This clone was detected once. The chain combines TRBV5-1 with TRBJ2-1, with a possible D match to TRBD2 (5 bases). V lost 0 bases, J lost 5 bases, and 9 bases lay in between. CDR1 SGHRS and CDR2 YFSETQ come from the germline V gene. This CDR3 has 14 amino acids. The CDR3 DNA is TGCGCCAGCAGCTTGGGGGCGGAGGACAATGAGCAGTTCTTC. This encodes CASSLGAEDNEQFF.

CDR3 loop: CASSPYSPGAMNTEAFF. DNA for the CDR3: TGTGCCAGCAGTCCCTATTCCCCAGGGGCCATGAACACTGAAGCTTTCTTT. V is TRBV6-6 and J is TRBJ1-1; D possibly corresponds to TRBD1 (6 bases). The CDR3 runs 17 residues. The V gene lost 5 bases and the J gene lost 0 bases, with 19 bases spanning the gap. Germline V gene sequence: CDR1 MNHNY, CDR2 SVGAGI (reference sequence).

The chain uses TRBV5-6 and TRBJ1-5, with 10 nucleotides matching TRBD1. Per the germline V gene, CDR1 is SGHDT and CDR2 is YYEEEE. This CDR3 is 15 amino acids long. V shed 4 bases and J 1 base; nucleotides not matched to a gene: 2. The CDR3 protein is CASSPGQGSNQPQHF. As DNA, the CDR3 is TGTGCCAGCAGCCCGGGACAGGGGAGCAATCAGCCCCAGCATTTT.

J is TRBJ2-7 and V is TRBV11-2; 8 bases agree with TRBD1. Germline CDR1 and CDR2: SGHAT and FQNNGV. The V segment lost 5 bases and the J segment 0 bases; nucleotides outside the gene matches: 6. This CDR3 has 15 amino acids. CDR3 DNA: TGTGCCAGCAGCGCCCGGGACAGGAACTCCTACGAGCAGTACTTC. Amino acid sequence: CASSARDRNSYEQYF.

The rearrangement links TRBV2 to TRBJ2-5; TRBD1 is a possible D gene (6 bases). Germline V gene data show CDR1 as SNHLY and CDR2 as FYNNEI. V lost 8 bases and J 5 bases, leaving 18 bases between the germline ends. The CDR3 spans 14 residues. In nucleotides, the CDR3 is TGTGCCAGCCCGCCCTGGGGGCAGGGGGAGACCCAGTACTTC. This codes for CASPPWGQGETQYF.

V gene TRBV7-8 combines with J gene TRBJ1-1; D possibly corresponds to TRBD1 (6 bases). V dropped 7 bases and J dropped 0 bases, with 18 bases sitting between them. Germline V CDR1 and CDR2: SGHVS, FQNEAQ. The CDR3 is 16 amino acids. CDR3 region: CASNLAGVNVNTEAFF. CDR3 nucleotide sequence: TGTGCCAGCAACCTAGCAGGGGTGAATGTGAACACTGAAGCTTTCTTT.

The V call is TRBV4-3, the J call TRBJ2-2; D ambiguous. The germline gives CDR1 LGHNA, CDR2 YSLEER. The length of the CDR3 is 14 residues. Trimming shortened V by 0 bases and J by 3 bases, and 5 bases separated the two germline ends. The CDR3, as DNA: TGCGCCAGCAGCCAAGAACGGGACACCGGGGAGCTGTTTTTT. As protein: CASSQERDTGELFF.

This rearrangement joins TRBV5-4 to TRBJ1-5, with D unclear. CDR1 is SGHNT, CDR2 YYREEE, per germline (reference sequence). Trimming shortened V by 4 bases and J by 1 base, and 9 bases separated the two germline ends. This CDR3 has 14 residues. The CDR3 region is CASSPAGSNQPQHF. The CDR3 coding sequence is TGTGCCAGCAGCCCAGCGGGGAGCAATCAGCCCCAGCATTTT. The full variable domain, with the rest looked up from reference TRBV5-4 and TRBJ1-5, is ETGVTQSPTHLIKTRGQQVTLRCSSQSGHNTVSWYQQALGQGPQFIFQYYREEENGRGNFPPRFSGLQFPNYSSELNVNALELDDSALYLCASSPAGSNQPQHFGDGTRLSIL.

The CDR3 nucleotides are TGTGCCAGCAGCGCCAAACTAGCGGGGGACACCGGGGAGCTGTTTTTT. The encoded protein is CASSAKLAGDTGELFF. The rearrangement joins TRBV7-9 to TRBJ2-2; 11 positions agree with TRBD2. This CDR3 comprises 16 residues. The V and J ends lost 5 bases and 3 bases, in that order; junction bases with no gene match: 5. The germline gives CDR1 SEHNR, CDR2 FQNEAQ (reference sequence).

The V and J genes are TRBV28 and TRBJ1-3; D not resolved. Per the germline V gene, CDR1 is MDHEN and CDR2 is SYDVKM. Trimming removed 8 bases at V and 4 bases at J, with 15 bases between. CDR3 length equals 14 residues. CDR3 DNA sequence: TGTGCCAGCTATAAGTATGCCAGGGGAAACACCATATATTTT. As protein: CASYKYARGNTIYF.

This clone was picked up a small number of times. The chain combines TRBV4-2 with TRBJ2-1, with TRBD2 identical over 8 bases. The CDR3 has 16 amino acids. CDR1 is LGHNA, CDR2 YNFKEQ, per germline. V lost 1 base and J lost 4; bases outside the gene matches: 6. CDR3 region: CASSQGGGGIYNEQFF. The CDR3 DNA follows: TGTGCCAGCAGCCAAGGGGGCGGGGGGATATACAATGAGCAGTTCTTC.

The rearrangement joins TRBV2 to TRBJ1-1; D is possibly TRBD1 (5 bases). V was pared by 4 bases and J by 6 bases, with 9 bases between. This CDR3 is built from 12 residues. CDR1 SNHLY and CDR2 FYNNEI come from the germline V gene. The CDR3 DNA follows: TGTGCCAGCAGTGTCATAGGGGCTGAAGCTTTCTTT. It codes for CASSVIGAEAFF.

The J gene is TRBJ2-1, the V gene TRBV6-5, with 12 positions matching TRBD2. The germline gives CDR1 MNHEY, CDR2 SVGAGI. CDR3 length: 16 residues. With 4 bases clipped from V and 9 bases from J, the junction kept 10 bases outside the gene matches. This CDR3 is CASSSATSGGPSEQFF. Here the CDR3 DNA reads TGTGCCAGCAGTTCGGCCACTAGCGGGGGGCCCAGTGAGCAGTTCTTC.

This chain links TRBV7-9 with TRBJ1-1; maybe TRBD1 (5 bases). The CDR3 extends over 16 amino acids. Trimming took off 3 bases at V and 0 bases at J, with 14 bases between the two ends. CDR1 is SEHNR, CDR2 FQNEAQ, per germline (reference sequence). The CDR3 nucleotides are TGTGCCAGCAGCTTCCCTTTGGGGGGTTTGAACACTGAAGCTTTCTTT. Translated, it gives CASSFPLGGLNTEAFF.

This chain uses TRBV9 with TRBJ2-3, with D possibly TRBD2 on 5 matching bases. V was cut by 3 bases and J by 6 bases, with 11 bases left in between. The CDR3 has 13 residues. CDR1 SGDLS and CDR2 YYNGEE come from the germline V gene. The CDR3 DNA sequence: TGTGCCAGCAGCGCGCCCTCGGGGGATACGCAGTATTTT. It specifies CASSAPSGDTQYF. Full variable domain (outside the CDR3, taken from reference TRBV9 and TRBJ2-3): DSGVTQTPKHLITATGQRVTLRCSPRSGDLSVYWYQQSLDQGLQFLIQYYNGEERAKGNILERFSAQQFPDLHSELNLSSLELGDSALYFCASSAPSGDTQYFGPGTRLTVL.

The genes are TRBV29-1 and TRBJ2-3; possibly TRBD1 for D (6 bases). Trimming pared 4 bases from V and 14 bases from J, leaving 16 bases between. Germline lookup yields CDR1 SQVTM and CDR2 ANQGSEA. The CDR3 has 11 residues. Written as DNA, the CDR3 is TGCAGCGTTGTTGTGGGACAAGCACGGTATTTT. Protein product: CSVVVGQARYF.

This chain's CDR3 is CSVRRDFQETQYF. The CDR3 nucleotides read TGCAGCGTCCGGCGGGACTTTCAAGAGACCCAGTACTTC. This rearrangement joins TRBV29-1 to TRBJ2-5; the D gene is possibly TRBD2 (6 bases). Per germline, CDR1 SQVTM and CDR2 ANQGSEA. CDR3 length: 13 residues. Trimming left V 6 bases short and J 2 bases short, with 13 bases between.

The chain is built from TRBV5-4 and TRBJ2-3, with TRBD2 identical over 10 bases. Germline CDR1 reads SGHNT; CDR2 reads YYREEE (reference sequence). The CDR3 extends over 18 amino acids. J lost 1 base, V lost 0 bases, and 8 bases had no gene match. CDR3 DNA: TGTGCCAGCAGCTTGGCCAAGTCTAGCGGGGGAGGCACAGATACGCAGTATTTT. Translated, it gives CASSLAKSSGGGTDTQYF.

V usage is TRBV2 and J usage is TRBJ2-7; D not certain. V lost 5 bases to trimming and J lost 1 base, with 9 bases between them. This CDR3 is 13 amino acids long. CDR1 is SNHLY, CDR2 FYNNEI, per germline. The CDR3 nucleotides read TGTGCCAGCAGTACACGTCTGTCCTACGAGCAGTACTTC. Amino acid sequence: CASSTRLSYEQYF.

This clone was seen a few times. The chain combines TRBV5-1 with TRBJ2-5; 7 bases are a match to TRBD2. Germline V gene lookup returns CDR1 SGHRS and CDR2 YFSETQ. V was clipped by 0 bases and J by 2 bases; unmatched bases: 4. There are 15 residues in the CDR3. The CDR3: CASSLGGGRQETQYF. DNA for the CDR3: TGCGCCAGCAGCTTGGGCGGGGGTCGGCAAGAGACCCAGTACTTC. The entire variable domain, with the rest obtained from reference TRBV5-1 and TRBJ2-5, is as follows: KAGVTQTPRYLIKTRGQQVTLSCSPISGHRSVSWYQQTPGQGLQFLFEYFSETQRNKGNFPGRFSGRQFSNSRSEMNVSTLELGDSALYLCASSLGGGRQETQYFGPGTRLLVL.

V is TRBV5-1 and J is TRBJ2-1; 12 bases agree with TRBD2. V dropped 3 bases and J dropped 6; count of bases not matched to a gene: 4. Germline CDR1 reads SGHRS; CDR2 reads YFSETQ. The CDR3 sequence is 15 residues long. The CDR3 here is CASSYTSGGLNEQFF. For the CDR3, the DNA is TGCGCCAGCAGCTATACTAGCGGGGGGCTCAATGAGCAGTTCTTC.

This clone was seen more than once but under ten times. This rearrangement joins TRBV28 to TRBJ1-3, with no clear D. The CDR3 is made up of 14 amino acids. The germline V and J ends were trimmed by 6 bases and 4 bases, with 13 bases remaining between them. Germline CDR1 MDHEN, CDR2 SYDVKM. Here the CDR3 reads CASSLTSAGNTIYF. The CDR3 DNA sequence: TGTGCCAGCAGCCTTACATCTGCCGGAAACACCATATATTTT.

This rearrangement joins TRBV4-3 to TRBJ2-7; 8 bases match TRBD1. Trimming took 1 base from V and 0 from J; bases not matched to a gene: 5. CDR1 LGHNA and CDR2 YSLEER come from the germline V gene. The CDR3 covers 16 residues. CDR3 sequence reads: CASSQGDRGTSYEQYF. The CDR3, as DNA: TGCGCCAGCAGCCAAGGCGACAGGGGAACCTCCTACGAGCAGTACTTC.

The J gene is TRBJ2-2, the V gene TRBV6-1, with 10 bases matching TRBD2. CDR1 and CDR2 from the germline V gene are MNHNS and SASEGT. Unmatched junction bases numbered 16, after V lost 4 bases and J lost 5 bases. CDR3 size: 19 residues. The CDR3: CASSAGLAGDFLVTGELFF. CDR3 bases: TGTGCCAGCAGTGCGGGGCTAGCGGGAGATTTTCTGGTGACCGGGGAGCTGTTTTTT.